Below, 25 T cell receptor beta chains from the same sample are listed, as sequenced in a study of T cells in Graves' hyperthyroidism and ophthalmopathy. RNA transcripts yielded amplified TCR beta CDR3 regions. First-round RT-PCR targeting the TCR CDR3 was performed with the HTBI primer set. MiXCR was run by TCRdb on the multiplex PCR reads, yielding one entry per CDR3 protein. This repertoire shows more than 350,000 distinct CDR3 sequences, roughly 15% found once; its top ten account for approximately 19%. Source material: blood. The receptors were gathered from a woman aged 55-69 years with Graves' ophthalmopathy.

This clonotype was counted ten times or more. The rearrangement links TRBV28 to TRBJ2-1; 11 nucleotides align to TRBD2. Germline V gene lookup returns CDR1 MDHEN and CDR2 SYDVKM. The length of the CDR3 is 15 residues. With 7 bases clipped from V and 5 bases from J, the junction kept 7 bases outside the gene matches. As DNA, the CDR3 is TGTGCCAGCAACTCCCCGGGACTAGCGGACAATGAGCAGTTCTTC. It yields the protein CASNSPGLADNEQFF.

The sample holds many counts of this clonotype. The genes are TRBV12-3 or TRBV12-4 and TRBJ1-5, with a possible D match to TRBD1 (5 bases). Trimming cost V 6 bases and J 7 bases, with 16 bases left between them. CDR3 size: 14 residues. Here the CDR3 reads CASRPEGREQPQHF. CDR3 DNA sequence: TGTGCCAGCAGGCCCGAGGGGCGGGAGCAGCCCCAGCATTTT.

This clonotype was counted many times. The chain is built from TRBV28 and TRBJ2-7, with TRBD1 as a possible D gene (6 bases). CDR3 length: 13 amino acids. Germline V lookup: CDR1 MDHEN, CDR2 SYDVKM. Trimming pared 5 bases from V and 3 bases from J, leaving 11 bases between. The CDR3 coding sequence is TGTGCCAGCAGTCTCCAGGGGAACTACGAGCAGTACTTC. Translation gives CASSLQGNYEQYF.

This clonotype has a handful of counts. The V and J genes are TRBV11-2 and TRBJ1-6; the D gene is possibly TRBD1 (5 bases). Per germline, CDR1 SGHAT and CDR2 FQNNGV. CDR3 length: 16 residues. Trimming pared 5 bases from V and 7 bases from J, leaving 18 bases between. For the CDR3, the DNA is TGTGCCAGCAGCCCCGGGAGGGGTTCTCGGAATTCACCCCTCCACTTT. It specifies CASSPGRGSRNSPLHF.

A few counts support this clonotype. The chain has TRBV5-6 and TRBJ1-1, with D hard to call. This CDR3 is built from 14 residues. Germline V CDR1 and CDR2: SGHDT, YYEEEE. V lost 0 bases, J lost 1 base, and 7 bases lay in between. The CDR3 DNA is TGTGCCAGCAGCTTGGCACGCCGGAACACTGAAGCTTTCTTT. Protein sequence: CASSLARRNTEAFF.

This clonotype appeared many times. V usage is TRBV20-1 and J usage is TRBJ2-2; weak D call: TRBD1 (6 bases). Germline-derived CDR1 and CDR2 are DFQATT and SNEGSKA (reference sequence). There are 19 residues in the CDR3. Trimming pared 1 base from V and 5 bases from J, leaving 26 bases between. CDR3 residues: CSARGPSIIRAGVTGELFF. The CDR3, as DNA: TGCAGTGCTAGAGGCCCCTCAATCATCAGGGCAGGGGTAACCGGGGAGCTGTTTTTT.

V and J are TRBV7-3 and TRBJ1-4; D remains unclear. V was shortened by 4 bases and J by 0 bases, with 9 bases between the two germline ends. Germline V gives CDR1 SGHTA, CDR2 FQGTGA. The CDR3 contains 15 residues. The CDR3 spells CASSSDIATNEKLFF. CDR3 DNA: TGTGCCAGCAGCTCCGACATTGCAACTAATGAAAAACTGTTTTTT. The complete variable domain, with remaining parts taken from reference TRBV7-3 and TRBJ1-4, reads GAGVSQTPSNKVTEKGKYVELRCDPISGHTALYWYRQSLGQGPEFLIYFQGTGAADDSGLPNDRFFAVRPEGSVSTLKIQRTERGDSAVYLCASSSDIATNEKLFFGSGTQLSVL.

Many counts were recorded for this clonotype. V and J are TRBV18 and TRBJ2-7; 8 bases are shared with TRBD2. The germline V gene has CDR1 KGHSH and CDR2 LQKENI. The junction had 8 bases not matched to a gene; V was cut back by 6 bases and J by 1 base. The CDR3 runs 15 residues. The DNA of the CDR3 is TGTGCCAGCTCCAGGACTAGCCCACGATCCTACGAGCAGTACTTC. It codes for CASSRTSPRSYEQYF.

This clonotype was counted only a few times. V gene TRBV6-2 or TRBV6-3 combines with J gene TRBJ2-7, with D tentatively TRBD1 or TRBD2 (6 bases each). This CDR3 is built from 13 residues. V lost 10 bases to trimming and J lost 0 bases, with 13 bases between them. CDR1 and CDR2 (germline): MNHEY, SVGEGT. For the CDR3, the DNA is TGTGCCACCCGGGGGCCCAGCTCCTACGAGCAGTACTTC. Its protein is CATRGPSSYEQYF.

V usage is TRBV19 and J usage is TRBJ1-1; TRBD1 might be the D (6 bases). The CDR3 spans 14 residues. Trimming removed 10 bases at V and 3 bases at J, with 18 bases between. Germline values: CDR1 LNHDA, CDR2 SQIVND (reference sequence). The DNA of the CDR3 is TGTGCCATTCGGCGGGGGCTGGAGGACACTGAAGCTTTCTTT. The encoded protein is CAIRRGLEDTEAFF.

This clonotype came up many times. The V call is TRBV18, the J call TRBJ1-5, with TRBD1 identical over 7 bases. The CDR3 runs 15 residues. V gave up 3 bases and J gave up 0 bases; unmatched junction bases: 2. Germline V gives CDR1 KGHSH, CDR2 LQKENI. The CDR3 is CASSPDRNSNQPQHF. The CDR3 bases are TGTGCCAGCTCACCGGACAGGAATAGCAATCAGCCCCAGCATTTT.

The CDR3: CASSRNGGPLTHEQFF. For the CDR3, the DNA is TGTGCCAGCAGTCGAAATGGGGGTCCCCTTACGCATGAGCAGTTCTTC. This chain links TRBV7-3 with TRBJ2-1; possibly TRBD1 or TRBD2 for D (5 bases each). CDR1 is SGHTA and CDR2 is FQGTGA in the germline V gene. V lost 6 bases to trimming and J lost 8 bases, with 23 bases between them. The CDR3 covers 16 residues. The variable domain in full, completed from reference TRBV7-3 and TRBJ2-1, reads GAGVSQTPSNKVTEKGKYVELRCDPISGHTALYWYRQSLGQGPEFLIYFQGTGAADDSGLPNDRFFAVRPEGSVSTLKIQRTERGDSAVYLCASSRNGGPLTHEQFFGPGTRLTVL.

A note on this clonotype: The junction departs from germline at one end; a sequencing error may be responsible. The chain couples TRBV20-1 to TRBJ1-6; D remains ambiguous. There are 14 residues in the CDR3. The germline gives CDR1 DFQATT, CDR2 SNEGSKA (reference sequence). CDR3 nucleotides: TGCAGTCCTAGGCCCCCGGTATATAATTCACCCCTCCACTTT. As protein: CSPRPPVYNSPLHF.

This clonotype came up many times. The chain has TRBV5-1 and TRBJ2-3, with 8 bases lining up with TRBD2. The germline CDR1 and CDR2 sequences are SGHRS and YFSETQ. This CDR3 comprises 15 residues. J gave up 2 bases and V 4 bases, and 6 bases lay outside the gene matches. CDR3 DNA: TGCGCCAGCAGCGTGATAGCGGGACACACAGATACGCAGTATTTT. It yields the protein CASSVIAGHTDTQYF.

The chain links TRBV10-2 to TRBJ2-3; D not resolved. The CDR3 consists of 16 residues. Trimming took 11 bases from V and 1 from J, leaving 22 bases between them. Germline CDR1 WSHSY, CDR2 SAAADI. CDR3 loop: CARLLWQPPCTDTQYF. In DNA, the CDR3 is TGCGCCCGGTTATTATGGCAGCCCCCTTGCACAGATACGCAGTATTTT.

This clonotype was found many times. The CDR3 DNA sequence: TGTGCCAGCAGTCCGCAGGGGGCTTGGACGACTGACACAGATACGCAGTATTTT. This gives the protein CASSPQGAWTTDTDTQYF. This sequence joins TRBV6-1 and TRBJ2-3; 8 positions agree with TRBD1. Germline CDR1 and CDR2: MNHNS and SASEGT. The CDR3 loop spans 18 amino acids. The trim removed 5 bases at V and 2 bases at J, leaving 15 bases unmatched.

The chain recombines TRBV28 with TRBJ2-2, with 8 nucleotides matching TRBD1. This CDR3 region has 17 residues. V lost 5 bases and J lost 2; bases outside the gene matches: 10. CDR1 is MDHEN, CDR2 SYDVKM, per germline. The CDR3 protein is CASSLPGGGANTGELFF. The CDR3 coding sequence is TGTGCCAGCAGTCTCCCAGGGGGCGGAGCTAACACCGGGGAGCTGTTTTTT.

This clonotype has a count of ten or more. The V gene is TRBV20-1, the J gene TRBJ2-1; 9 positions match TRBD2. CDR1 is DFQATT, CDR2 SNEGSKA, per germline (reference sequence). The trim removed 0 bases at V and 7 bases at J, leaving 7 bases unmatched. This CDR3 is 15 amino acids long. The CDR3 DNA reads as TGCAGTGCTAGAGATGCGGGAGGGCCGGAAAATGAGCAGTTCTTC. Its translation: CSARDAGGPENEQFF.

This clonotype turned up a few times. V and J are TRBV9 and TRBJ2-7; 9 bases agree with TRBD2. There are 16 residues in the CDR3. V was clipped by 4 bases and J by 0 bases; unmatched bases: 8. Germline V gives CDR1 SGDLS, CDR2 YYNGEE. The CDR3 DNA is TGTGCCAGCAGCCTCACCCAGCGGGAGGTCTCCTACGAGCAGTACTTC. Translation gives CASSLTQREVSYEQYF. The whole variable domain, remainder taken from reference TRBV9 and TRBJ2-7, is DSGVTQTPKHLITATGQRVTLRCSPRSGDLSVYWYQQSLDQGLQFLIQYYNGEERAKGNILERFSAQQFPDLHSELNLSSLELGDSALYFCASSLTQREVSYEQYFGPGTRLTVT.

This clonotype has a handful of counts. This chain connects TRBV19 to TRBJ2-7; D might be TRBD2 (5 bases). V lost 10 bases and J 3 bases, leaving 19 bases between the germline ends. Germline loops: CDR1 LNHDA, CDR2 SQIVND (reference sequence). This CDR3 region has 14 residues. The CDR3 nucleotides read TGTGCCACCCGGCCGGGCGGAGCGGTCTACGAGCAGTACTTC. This translates into CATRPGGAVYEQYF.

The chain couples TRBV6-1 to TRBJ2-7; TRBD2 aligns across 7 bases. Germline values: CDR1 MNHNS, CDR2 SASEGT. The CDR3 has 15 residues. V was pared by 5 bases and J by 4 bases, with 11 bases of the junction left unmatched. The CDR3 sequence is CASSSPGRGSYEQYF. The CDR3 bases are TGTGCCAGCAGTTCCCCGGGGAGGGGTAGTTACGAGCAGTACTTC.

This clonotype came up many times. The chain is built from TRBV28 and TRBJ2-5; 7 bases match TRBD1. Germline V lookup: CDR1 MDHEN, CDR2 SYDVKM. CDR3 length: 15 amino acids. J lost 1 base, V lost 4 bases, and 6 bases had no gene match. As DNA, the CDR3 is TGTGCCAGCAGTTCGCACCGGGACAGCCAAGAGACCCAGTACTTC. Translated: CASSSHRDSQETQYF.

Remarks on this clonotype: A much bigger clone sits one base away, suggesting this may be a read error. The chain recombines TRBV28 with TRBJ2-6; the D gene is possibly TRBD1 (5 bases). V was shortened by 3 bases and J by 1 base, with 10 bases between the two germline ends. This CDR3 has 16 amino acids. Germline-derived CDR1 and CDR2 are MDHEN and SYDVKM. CDR3 sequence (DNA): TGTGCCAGCAGTTTCCTCCCAGGGTCTGGGGCCAACGTCCTGACTTTC. Translated: CASSFLPGSGANVLTF.

This clonotype occurred many times. The chain uses TRBV5-1 and TRBJ2-1; D is possibly TRBD2 (6 bases). CDR1 and CDR2 from the germline V gene are SGHRS and YFSETQ. V was shortened by 0 bases and J by 1 base, with 11 bases between the two germline ends. CDR3 length equals 16 residues. The DNA of the CDR3 is TGCGCCAGCAGCTTGGACAGGAGGGGTTCCTACAATGAGCAGTTCTTC. It translates to CASSLDRRGSYNEQFF.

This clonotype has a count of ten or more. The chain is built from TRBV20-1 and TRBJ1-1; no firm D call. Trimming pared 3 bases from V and 7 bases from J, leaving 18 bases between. The length of the CDR3 is 14 residues. Germline V gene lookup returns CDR1 DFQATT and CDR2 SNEGSKA (reference sequence). CDR3 protein: CSASLGQNTGEAFF. The CDR3, as DNA: TGCAGTGCTAGTCTGGGCCAGAACACGGGTGAAGCTTTCTTT.